These 26 T cell receptor beta chains originate from one sample sequenced in a study of T cell repertoires in cytomegalovirus infection. What these receptors recognize is not known. TCRdb re-derived calls from the reads in MiXCR, one entry per CDR3 protein. The sample consists of a few hundred thousand distinct CDR3 sequences, almost 30% of them appearing once. The source was cultured PBMCs, collected from culture after CMV antigen stimulation. These receptors were obtained from a human donor in good health (CMV status not recorded). Some clones in this sample may be carry-over from other donors' samples.

This clonotype was counted a single time. This chain joins TRBV7-6 and TRBJ2-2; D gene unclear. The germline CDR1 and CDR2 sequences are SGHVS and FNYEAQ. Trimming pared 8 bases from V and 3 bases from J, leaving 16 bases between. The CDR3 length is 15 residues. The CDR3 bases are TGTGCCAGCGTAGTCATGTGGTACTACACCGGGGAGCTGTTTTTT. This gives the protein CASVVMWYYTGELFF.

The gene calls are TRBV4-2 and TRBJ2-3; TRBD1 aligns across 8 bases. V lost 4 bases, J lost 3 bases, and 9 bases stayed unmatched. Germline V gives CDR1 LGHNA, CDR2 YNFKEQ. The CDR3 is 16 amino acids. DNA for the CDR3: TGTGCCAGCAGCCTAAAGACAGGGGAAGTAACAGATACGCAGTATTTT. The encoded protein is CASSLKTGEVTDTQYF.

The sample holds many counts of this clonotype. The CDR3 protein is CASSLAVGREQYF. The CDR3 DNA follows: TGTGCCAGCAGCTTAGCCGTGGGCCGCGAGCAGTACTTC. This chain connects TRBV7-8 to TRBJ2-7; D is unresolved. Germline assignment: CDR1 SGHVS and CDR2 FQNEAQ. The CDR3 contains 13 residues. Trimming took 0 bases from V and 6 from J, leaving 9 bases between them.

The table lists this clonotype with a few counts. This sequence joins TRBV28 and TRBJ1-1; D is perhaps TRBD1 (5 bases). V gave up 2 bases and J gave up 5 bases, with 15 bases separating them. CDR1 is MDHEN, CDR2 SYDVKM, per germline. The CDR3 runs to 15 residues. CDR3 residues: CASSLRRGFWTEAFF. The CDR3 DNA reads as TGTGCCAGCAGTTTAAGAAGGGGATTTTGGACTGAAGCTTTCTTT.

The gene calls are TRBV25-1 and TRBJ2-3, with TRBD2 matching over 13 bases. Trimming at V came to 2 bases and at J to 0 bases, leaving 8 bases not matched to a gene. The V gene's germline CDR1 is MGHDK and CDR2 SYGVNS. The CDR3 consists of 19 residues. The CDR3 sequence is CASSERLAGGHSSTDTQYF. CDR3 nucleotide sequence: TGTGCCAGCAGTGAAAGACTAGCGGGGGGCCATTCTAGCACAGATACGCAGTATTTT.

V usage is TRBV2 and J usage is TRBJ1-2, with D unresolved. Germline loops: CDR1 SNHLY, CDR2 FYNNEI. The CDR3 sequence is 13 residues long. Trimming took off 4 bases at V and 6 bases at J, with 12 bases between the two ends. The CDR3 protein is CASSGTGMDGYTF. CDR3 sequence (DNA): TGTGCCAGCAGTGGGACCGGGATGGATGGCTACACCTTC.

This clonotype has a count of ten or more. The chain carries TRBV7-2 and TRBJ2-3; the match to TRBD1 covers 8 bases. The CDR3 length is 13 residues. Germline V gene lookup returns CDR1 SGHTA and CDR2 FQGNSA. Trimming took 1 base from V and 9 from J; bases not matched to a gene: 3. The CDR3 here is CASSLDRQGTQYF. DNA for the CDR3: TGTGCCAGCAGCTTAGATAGACAGGGGACGCAGTATTTT.

The CDR3 DNA reads TGTGCCAGCAGCTTGGTCGGCACGAAAAGAGAAGCTTTCTTT. Amino acid sequence: CASSLVGTKREAFF. The chain uses TRBV5-4 and TRBJ1-1; D call uncertain. This CDR3 contains 14 residues. V was pared by 0 bases and J by 8 bases, with 14 bases between. Germline V gives CDR1 SGHNT, CDR2 YYREEE (reference sequence).

This clonotype was detected only a few times. The J gene is TRBJ1-5, the V gene TRBV15; the D gene is possibly TRBD1 (6 bases). The germline V gene encodes CDR1 LNHNV and CDR2 YYDKDF (reference sequence). The V and J ends lost 5 bases and 4 bases respectively, with 9 bases between them. The CDR3 spans 13 residues. CDR3 amino acids: CATSHTGNQPQHF. CDR3 bases: TGTGCCACCAGCCATACAGGGAATCAGCCCCAGCATTTT.

The chain links TRBV7-2 to TRBJ2-5, with D hard to call. V was trimmed by 1 base and J by 5 bases, leaving 5 bases between them. The CDR3 runs 12 residues. The germline gives CDR1 SGHTA, CDR2 FQGNSA. Here the CDR3 DNA reads TGTGCCAGCAGCTTAGGATACGAGACCCAGTACTTC. Its translation: CASSLGYETQYF.

This clonotype was observed a few times. The chain carries TRBV2 and TRBJ2-5; maybe TRBD1 (6 bases). This CDR3 comprises 13 residues. The germline V and J ends were trimmed by 6 bases and 4 bases, with 12 bases remaining between them. The germline V gene has CDR1 SNHLY and CDR2 FYNNEI. The CDR3 DNA is TGTGCCAGCAGATCAGGGGTACCAGAGACCCAGTACTTC. This sequence encodes CASRSGVPETQYF.

This sequence joins TRBV27 and TRBJ1-1; TRBD1 might be the D (6 bases). Germline V CDR1 and CDR2: MNHEY, SMNVEV (reference sequence). This CDR3 contains 13 residues. With 6 bases removed from V and 4 bases from J, the gap between germline ends came to 12 bases. CDR3 sequence (DNA): TGTGCCAGCAGGTTACAGGGAAGCACTGAAGCTTTCTTT. It encodes CASRLQGSTEAFF.

This clonotype was detected only a few times. The chain joins TRBV7-6 to TRBJ2-1; 9 nucleotides match TRBD1. The germline V gene has CDR1 SGHVS and CDR2 FNYEAQ. Trimming removed 3 bases from V and 5 bases from J; junction bases left unmatched: 8. CDR3 length equals 16 residues. In nucleotides, the CDR3 is TGTGCCAGCAGCTTGGGGACAGGGAGGAGCAACAATGAGCAGTTCTTC. Translating it yields CASSLGTGRSNNEQFF. Drawing the rest from reference TRBV7-6 and TRBJ2-1, the complete variable domain is GAGVSQSPRYKVTKRGQDVALRCDPISGHVSLYWYRQALGQGPEFLTYFNYEAQQDKSGLPNDRFSAERPEGSISTLTIQRTEQRDSAMYRCASSLGTGRSNNEQFFGPGTRLTVL.

V is TRBV12-3 or TRBV12-4 and J is TRBJ2-2; D gene ambiguous. Trimming left V 4 bases short and J 1 base short, with 16 bases between. CDR3 length equals 17 residues. The CDR3 region is CASSSPLGRVNTGELFF. The CDR3 DNA follows: TGTGCCAGCAGTTCCCCTCTTGGAAGAGTGAACACCGGGGAGCTGTTTTTT.

The CDR3 DNA sequence: TGTGCCAGCAGTTCAGGGACGATTTCGCCTACCTACGAGCAGTACTTC. Amino acids: CASSSGTISPTYEQYF. The chain links TRBV28 to TRBJ2-7; D may match TRBD1 or TRBD2 (5 bases each). The CDR3 spans 16 residues. Germline lookup yields CDR1 MDHEN and CDR2 SYDVKM. V shed 4 bases and J shed 2 bases, with 18 bases lying between them.

This clonotype was seen many times. The chain joins TRBV7-2 to TRBJ2-7, with unresolved D. This CDR3 has 14 residues. V lost 2 bases and J lost 7, with 15 bases in between. The germline CDR1 and CDR2 sequences are SGHTA and FQGNSA. CDR3 bases: TGTGCCAGCAGCTTATCTTATGCAGTTGAGGAGCAGTACTTC. Encoded protein: CASSLSYAVEEQYF.

This chain joins TRBV10-3 and TRBJ1-1, with TRBD1 matching 8 bases. The CDR3 runs 15 residues. CDR1 and CDR2 from the germline V gene are ENHRY and SYGVKD. J gave up 6 bases and V 6 bases, and 12 bases lay outside the gene matches. CDR3 amino acids: CAIRPDRAGLAEAFF. CDR3 DNA sequence: TGTGCCATCAGACCGGACAGGGCTGGGTTGGCTGAAGCTTTCTTT.

This clonotype was found a few times. The V and J genes are TRBV6-8 and TRBJ1-1, with D hard to call. This CDR3 is 14 amino acids long. V shed 2 bases and J shed 4 bases, with 11 bases lying between them. Germline CDR1 reads MNHGY; CDR2 reads SAAAGT. CDR3 nucleotide sequence: TGTGCCAGCAGTTACACGGACGGCGGCACTGAAGCTTTCTTT. Protein: CASSYTDGGTEAFF.

This clonotype was observed once. The genes are TRBV6-6 and TRBJ2-3; D gene unclear. From germline, CDR1 is MNHNY and CDR2 SVGAGI (reference sequence). V shed 6 bases and J shed 3 bases, with 10 bases lying between them. The CDR3 contains 13 residues. The CDR3 DNA reads TGTGCCAGCAGCCCTGAAATAACAGATACGCAGTATTTT. It specifies CASSPEITDTQYF.

This clonotype was counted only a few times. V and J are TRBV30 and TRBJ1-3, with D tentatively TRBD1 (6 bases). With 2 bases removed from V and 3 bases from J, the gap between germline ends came to 20 bases. Germline V lookup: CDR1 GTSNPN, CDR2 SVGIG (reference sequence). CDR3 size: 17 residues. DNA for the CDR3: TGTGCCTGGAGTAACGCGGGTGGCAGGGGAATTGGAAACACCATATATTTT. Encoded protein: CAWSNAGGRGIGNTIYF.

The CDR3, as DNA: TGTGCCAGCAGTGAAGCAAATCCAGGCACTGAAGCTTTCTTT. As protein: CASSEANPGTEAFF. V gene TRBV6-5 combines with J gene TRBJ1-1, with unresolved D. This CDR3 is 14 amino acids long. Trimming left V 5 bases short and J 4 bases short, with 14 bases between. Germline lookup yields CDR1 MNHEY and CDR2 SVGAGI.

The chain is built from TRBV12-5 and TRBJ1-1; D is uncertain. Between the trimmed V and J ends, which lost 1 base and 5 bases, there was a span of 8 bases. The length of the CDR3 is 13 residues. Germline assignment: CDR1 LGHNT and CDR2 FRNRAP. The CDR3 nucleotides read TGTGCTAGTGGTTTGGATGGCATGACTGAAGCTTTCTTT. It encodes CASGLDGMTEAFF. The whole variable domain, remainder taken from reference TRBV12-5 and TRBJ1-1, is DARVTQTPRHKVTEMGQEVTMRCQPILGHNTVFWYRQTMMQGLELLAYFRNRAPLDDSGMPKDRFSAEMPDATLATLKIQPSEPRDSAVYFCASGLDGMTEAFFGQGTRLTVV.

The table lists this clonotype with a few counts. V is TRBV5-1 and J is TRBJ1-1; D is perhaps TRBD1 (6 bases). Germline V gene data show CDR1 as SGHRS and CDR2 as YFSETQ. This CDR3 is 16 amino acids long. V was cut by 0 bases and J by 1 base, with 13 bases left in between. CDR3 in amino acids: CASSLETGHRNTEAFF. The CDR3 bases are TGCGCCAGCAGCTTGGAAACGGGACACCGGAACACTGAAGCTTTCTTT.

The chain employs TRBV6-6 and TRBJ1-5; 11 bases are shared with TRBD1. The V gene's germline CDR1 is MNHNY and CDR2 SVGAGI (reference sequence). The CDR3 is made up of 15 amino acids. V was clipped by 8 bases and J by 8 bases; unmatched bases: 11. The CDR3 loop reads CASFSPGQGVEPQHF. The CDR3 nucleotides read TGTGCCAGCTTTAGTCCGGGACAGGGGGTGGAGCCCCAGCATTTT.

This clonotype occurred a few times. J is TRBJ2-1 and V is TRBV28, with TRBD2 as a possible D gene (6 bases). V shed 6 bases and J shed 10 bases, with 13 bases lying between them. CDR1 is MDHEN, CDR2 SYDVKM, per germline. This CDR3 is built from 12 residues. Here the CDR3 DNA reads TGTGCCAGCAGACTTGGGCTAGCGGAGCAGTTCTTC. This translates into CASRLGLAEQFF.

The rearrangement joins TRBV9 to TRBJ1-4; 8 bases agree with TRBD1. V lost 1 base, J lost 5 bases, and 13 bases stayed unmatched. The CDR3 is 18 amino acids. CDR1 and CDR2 from the germline V gene are SGDLS and YYNGEE. The DNA for the CDR3 is TGTGCCAGCAGCGTAATGGGGACAGGAAGCCCTGGAAATGAAAAACTGTTTTTT. Translating gives CASSVMGTGSPGNEKLFF.